This TCR beta chain derives from a study of ipilimumab plus nivolumab after autologous stem cell transplantation. Turning to the study itself: A median of roughly 8 nivolumab and 5 ipilimumab doses were given.

A single count supports this clone. Ipilimumab, 1 mg/kg, started 14 to 28 days after autologous transplant. This table comes from immunoSEQ multiplex PCR, and its TCRdb copy is limited to in-frame clones, with some not included. Among fewer than 5,500 clones listed, about 80% were seen once. The V gene's germline CDR1 is SGHDT and CDR2 YYEEEE. V was shortened by 3 bases and J by 5 bases, with 8 bases between the two germline ends. The CDR3 consists of 12 residues. V and J are TRBV5-6 and TRBJ1-2, with D unclear. The input for sequencing was PBMCs, taken in a trial of ipilimumab plus nivolumab as post-transplant consolidation. This receptor was obtained from a male donor with multiple myeloma. The CDR3 is CASSYREYGYTF. CDR3 sequence (DNA): TGTGCCAGCAGCTATCGGGAGTATGGCTACACCTTC. Together with reference TRBV5-6 and TRBJ1-2, the CDR3 gives the full variable domain: DAGVTQSPTHLIKTRGQQVTLRCSPKSGHDTVSWYQQALGQGPQFIFQYYEEEERQRGNFPDRFSGHQFPNYSSELNVNALLLGDSALYLCASSYREYGYTFGSGTRLTVV.